Included here is one T cell receptor beta chain sequence, with context. The data originate from a study of blood T cell repertoires in COVID-19. Study overall: Samples representing acute and convalescent COVID-19 were sourced from the United States, Italy and Spain.

Method: immunoSEQ multiplex PCR; TCRdb's copy keeps in-frame clones and lacks some. The sample consists of 200,000 to 300,000 clones, about 68% of them appearing once. The sequencing sample was made of peripheral blood. The source is a woman aged 80 or over with acute or convalescent COVID-19.

CDR3 coding DNA: TGTGCCAGCAGCTTACGTGTCGGGACAGGGGGTTGGGGTACCGGGGAGCTGTTTTTT. It is translated as CASSLRVGTGGWGTGELFF. The chain combines TRBV7-2 with TRBJ2-2; 11 positions match TRBD1. Germline lookup yields CDR1 SGHTA and CDR2 FQGNSA. The length of the CDR3 is 19 residues. J was trimmed by 5 bases and V by 2 bases; bases with no gene match: 13.